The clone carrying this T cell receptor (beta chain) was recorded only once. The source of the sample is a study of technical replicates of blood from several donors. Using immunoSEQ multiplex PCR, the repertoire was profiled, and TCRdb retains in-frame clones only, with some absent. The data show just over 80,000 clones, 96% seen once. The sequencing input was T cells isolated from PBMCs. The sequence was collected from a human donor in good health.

CDR3 in amino acids: CASTMGKTSGTYEQYF. As DNA, the CDR3 is TGTGCCAGTACCATGGGGAAGACTAGCGGAACCTACGAGCAGTACTTC. The V gene is TRBV19, the J gene TRBJ2-7; 9 bases agree with TRBD2. The CDR3 covers 16 residues. The germline V gene has CDR1 LNHDA and CDR2 SQIVND (reference sequence). Germline trimming cut 7 bases from V and 2 bases from J; bases unmatched to any gene: 12. The variable domain in full, with the rest retrieved from reference TRBV19 and TRBJ2-7, is DGGITQSPKYLFRKEGQNVTLSCEQNLNHDAMYWYRQDPGQGLRLIYYSQIVNDFQKGDIAEGYSVSREKKESFPLTVTSAQKNPTAFYLCASTMGKTSGTYEQYFGPGTRLTVT.